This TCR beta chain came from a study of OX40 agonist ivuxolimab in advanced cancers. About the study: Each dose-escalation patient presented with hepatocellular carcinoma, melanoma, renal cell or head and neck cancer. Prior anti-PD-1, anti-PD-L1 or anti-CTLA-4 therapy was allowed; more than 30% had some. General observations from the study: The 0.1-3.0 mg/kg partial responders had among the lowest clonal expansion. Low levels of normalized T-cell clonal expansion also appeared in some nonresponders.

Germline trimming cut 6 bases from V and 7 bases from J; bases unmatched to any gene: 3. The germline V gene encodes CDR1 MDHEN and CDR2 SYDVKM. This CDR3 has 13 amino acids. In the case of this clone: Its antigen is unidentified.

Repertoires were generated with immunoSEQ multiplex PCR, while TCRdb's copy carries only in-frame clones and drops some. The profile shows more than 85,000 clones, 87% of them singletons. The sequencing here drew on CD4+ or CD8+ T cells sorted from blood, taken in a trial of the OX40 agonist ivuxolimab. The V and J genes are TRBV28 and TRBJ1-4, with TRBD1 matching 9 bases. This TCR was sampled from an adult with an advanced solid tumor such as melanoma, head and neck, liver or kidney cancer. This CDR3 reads CASRDRGVEKLFF. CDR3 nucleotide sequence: TGTGCCAGCAGAGACAGGGGGGTTGAAAAACTGTTTTTT.